One sample yielded the 20 T cell receptor beta chains listed below, sequenced in a study of blood T cell repertoires in COVID-19. Here immunoSEQ multiplex PCR was the method, and the copy in TCRdb shows in-frame clones only, minus some. The table lists under 300,000 clones, about 85% of them singletons. Sequencing was carried out using PBMCs or T cells enriched from blood (not recorded which). Receptors were obtained from a woman aged 45-60 years who had recovered from COVID-19.

The chain employs TRBV6-6 and TRBJ2-1; 8 nucleotides align to TRBD2. The V gene's germline CDR1 is MNHNY and CDR2 SVGAGI (reference sequence). Germline trimming cut 6 bases from V and 7 bases from J; bases unmatched to any gene: 8. CDR3 length: 14 residues. In DNA, the CDR3 is TGTGCCAGCAGCCGTAGCGGGAACGAGAATGAGCAGTTCTTC. This gives the protein CASSRSGNENEQFF.

The chain is built from TRBV14 and TRBJ2-2, with TRBD2 as a possible D gene (5 bases). The CDR3 length is 13 residues. CDR1 is SGHDN, CDR2 FVKESK, per germline. Trimming pared 6 bases from V and 5 bases from J, leaving 10 bases between. The CDR3 DNA sequence: TGTGCCAGCAGGGATCGGGGTACCGGGGAGCTGTTTTTT. Translating it yields CASRDRGTGELFF.

V is TRBV30 and J is TRBJ1-2; D is perhaps TRBD1 (5 bases). Trimming shortened V by 4 bases and J by 4 bases, and 13 bases separated the two germline ends. The CDR3 consists of 13 residues. Germline lookup yields CDR1 GTSNPN and CDR2 SVGIG (reference sequence). CDR3 protein: CAWTTGGSYGYTF. CDR3 DNA: TGTGCCTGGACCACCGGGGGTAGCTATGGCTACACCTTC.

This rearrangement joins TRBV2 to TRBJ1-2; D is unclear. The CDR3 length is 11 residues. Germline V gene sequence: CDR1 SNHLY, CDR2 FYNNEI. Trimming took 6 bases from V and 7 from J, leaving 9 bases between them. In nucleotides, the CDR3 is TGTGCCAGCAGATTTGACTTTGGCTACACCTTC. It codes for CASRFDFGYTF.

The chain combines TRBV10-1 with TRBJ1-1, with 8 bases identical to TRBD1. Germline values: CDR1 WNHNN, CDR2 SYGVQD (reference sequence). There are 13 residues in the CDR3. The V segment lost 4 bases and the J segment 3 bases; nucleotides outside the gene matches: 1. The CDR3 reads CASSADRDTEAFF. CDR3 DNA sequence: TGCGCCAGCAGTGCGGACAGGGACACTGAAGCTTTCTTT.

The chain recombines TRBV5-8 with TRBJ2-5; 8 positions match TRBD1. V trimming: 4 bases; J trimming: 1 base; junction bases outside the gene matches: 9. The CDR3 spans 16 residues. Per germline, CDR1 SGHTS and CDR2 YDEGEE. The CDR3: CASSPYLGTGQETQYF. In DNA form, the CDR3 reads TGTGCCAGCAGCCCATATCTCGGGACAGGCCAAGAGACCCAGTACTTC.

This chain joins TRBV21-1 and TRBJ2-3; TRBD2, the table's D call, lacks a check against the DNA. TRBV21-1 is designated a pseudogene. The CDR3 covers 18 residues. The CDR3, as DNA: TGTGCCAGCAGCAACACCTCACGTACTAGCGGGAGCACAGATACGCAGTATTTT. It yields the protein CASSNTSRTSGSTDTQYF.

This clone was seen just once. The chain combines TRBV19 with TRBJ1-2; D is uncertain. This CDR3 spans 13 amino acids. The germline gives CDR1 LNHDA, CDR2 SQIVND (reference sequence). Trimming stripped 0 bases from V and 6 bases from J, with 8 bases between. For the CDR3, the DNA is TGTGCCAGTAGTATAGATCGGAGGGATGGCTACACCTTC. This translates into CASSIDRRDGYTF.

The J gene is TRBJ2-7, the V gene TRBV27, with TRBD2 matching 9 bases. The CDR3 totals 15 residues. Germline loops: CDR1 MNHEY, CDR2 SMNVEV (reference sequence). Unmatched junction bases numbered 9, after V lost 2 bases and J lost 7 bases. The CDR3 loop reads CASSLIPSGKGEQYF. The DNA for the CDR3 is TGTGCCAGCAGTTTAATTCCTAGCGGGAAGGGTGAGCAGTACTTC.

The J gene is TRBJ2-6, the V gene TRBV19; TRBD2 might be the D (5 bases). V lost 4 bases to trimming and J lost 2 bases, with 6 bases between them. The CDR3 has 14 residues. Germline assignment: CDR1 LNHDA and CDR2 SQIVND (reference sequence). The CDR3: CASSTGAGANVLTF. In nucleotides, the CDR3 is TGTGCCAGTAGTACCGGGGCTGGGGCCAACGTCCTGACTTTC. Full variable domain (outside the CDR3, taken from reference TRBV19 and TRBJ2-6): DGGITQSPKYLFRKEGQNVTLSCEQNLNHDAMYWYRQDPGQGLRLIYYSQIVNDFQKGDIAEGYSVSREKKESFPLTVTSAQKNPTAFYLCASSTGAGANVLTFGAGSRLTVL.

The table lists this clone with a count of one. The chain has TRBV28 and TRBJ2-3; 7 bases fit TRBD2. The germline V gene has CDR1 MDHEN and CDR2 SYDVKM. Trimming took 3 bases from V and 1 from J; bases not matched to a gene: 1. The CDR3 has 14 residues. The CDR3 is CASSFLAGTDTQYF. The CDR3, as DNA: TGTGCCAGCAGTTTCCTAGCGGGCACAGATACGCAGTATTTT.

The chain is built from TRBV24-1 and TRBJ2-7, with 7 bases matching TRBD1. Germline CDR1 KGHDR, CDR2 SFDVKD. This CDR3 is built from 15 residues. The V gene end was trimmed by 5 bases and the J gene end by 7 bases; junction bases not matched to a gene: 13. The CDR3 DNA sequence: TGTGCCACCAGTGGCCCGGGGTTAACAGGGGATGAGCAGTACTTC. It is translated as CATSGPGLTGDEQYF.

The chain combines TRBV19 with TRBJ1-1, with a tentative D call TRBD1 (5 bases). The CDR3 loop spans 14 amino acids. The V end was cut by 9 bases, the J end by 1 base, with 15 bases between. Per germline, CDR1 LNHDA and CDR2 SQIVND (reference sequence). CDR3 coding DNA: TGTGCCAGCATGGACCGCGGGGGGAACACTGAAGCTTTCTTT. It codes for CASMDRGGNTEAFF.

The chain couples TRBV2 to TRBJ1-5; D is uncertain. V lost 3 bases and J lost 4, with 4 bases in between. The CDR3 is 12 amino acids. From germline, CDR1 is SNHLY and CDR2 FYNNEI. The CDR3 spells CASSDKNQPQHF. The DNA for the CDR3 is TGTGCCAGCAGTGATAAAAATCAGCCCCAGCATTTT.

The CDR3 protein is CAWRQLGLALAGANVLTF. In DNA form, the CDR3 reads TGTGCCTGGAGACAATTAGGACTAGCTTTAGCTGGGGCCAACGTCCTGACTTTC. The chain uses TRBV30 and TRBJ2-6; 8 bases agree with TRBD2. Trimming removed 3 bases from V and 2 bases from J; junction bases left unmatched: 12. CDR1 is GTSNPN and CDR2 is SVGIG in the germline V gene (reference sequence). The CDR3 totals 18 residues.

Comments on this clone: The same CDR3 can be traced to other DNA sequences in this sample. The V and J genes are TRBV5-1 and TRBJ1-1; TRBD1 agrees at 8 bases. Germline V gene lookup returns CDR1 SGHRS and CDR2 YFSETQ. CDR3 length: 14 residues. V lost 0 bases and J lost 5; bases outside the gene matches: 3. The CDR3 coding sequence is TGCGCCAGCAGCTTGGACAGGGGGGCGACTGAAGCTTTCTTT. It encodes CASSLDRGATEAFF.

The chain employs TRBV7-3 and TRBJ2-2; 9 bases are shared with TRBD1. V shed 1 base, J shed 7 bases, and the junction held 4 bases outside the gene matches. This CDR3 contains 15 residues. Germline V gene sequence: CDR1 SGHTA, CDR2 FQGTGA. The CDR3 nucleotides read TGTGCCAGCAGCTTAATGGGACAGGGTGGCGGGGAGCTGTTTTTT. Protein sequence: CASSLMGQGGGELFF.

The J gene is TRBJ2-2, the V gene TRBV7-3, with D hard to call. The ends were cut back, 5 bases at V and 7 bases at J, with 11 bases in the middle. Germline-derived CDR1 and CDR2 are SGHTA and FQGTGA. The CDR3 contains 13 residues. DNA for the CDR3: TGTGCCAGCAGCCCCCGACGAGGCGGGGAGCTGTTTTTT. Amino acid sequence: CASSPRRGGELFF.

This sequence joins TRBV5-1 and TRBJ1-1, with 11 positions matching TRBD1. The CDR3 totals 15 residues. Germline V gene sequence: CDR1 SGHRS, CDR2 YFSETQ. V lost 4 bases and J lost 6; bases outside the gene matches: 8. The CDR3 here is CASSPALGQGAEAFF. The CDR3 nucleotides read TGCGCCAGCAGCCCGGCCCTGGGACAGGGGGCTGAAGCTTTCTTT.

The CDR3 reads CASSLGQAGRNSPLHF. In DNA form, the CDR3 reads TGTGCCAGCAGCTTAGGGCAGGCGGGACGAAATTCACCCCTCCACTTT. This chain links TRBV7-6 with TRBJ1-6; maybe TRBD1 (5 bases). This CDR3 spans 16 amino acids. Germline loops: CDR1 SGHVS, CDR2 FNYEAQ. Trimming shortened V by 1 base and J by 7 bases, and 14 bases separated the two germline ends.